The T cell receptor (beta chain) under discussion was sequenced for a study of radiotherapy plus CTLA-4 blockade in lung cancer. Overall study context: Among patients, roughly 17% showed objective responses, and roughly 31% had disease control.

General observations from the study: Some TCR clones had been derived from tumors. These clones expanded in peripheral blood after radiotherapy plus ipilimumab. Early shifts in blood T cell clones, with interferon-beta, reportedly predicted response best.

Assay: immunoSEQ multiplex PCR; the TCRdb copy retains only in-frame clones and omits some. The sample carries some 25,000 clones, 70% to 75% recorded once. A note on this clone: Its matching antigen is unknown.

CTLA-4 blockade with ipilimumab, together with focal radiation, was given to patients with chemo-refractory metastatic non-small-cell lung cancer. The sample consisted of peripheral blood, taken from a patient treated with radiotherapy plus ipilimumab. The source of this sequence is a human donor with non-small cell lung cancer whose response to radiotherapy plus ipilimumab could not be evaluated.

The CDR3 DNA sequence: TGTGCCAGCAGCGTTACTAGCGGGACGAACACCGGGGAGCTGTTTTTT. Its protein is CASSVTSGTNTGELFF. The rearrangement links TRBV9 to TRBJ2-2; 10 bases are a match to TRBD2. With V trimmed by 2 bases and J by 0 bases, 1 base remained unmatched. Germline V gene data show CDR1 as SGDLS and CDR2 as YYNGEE. This CDR3 has 16 residues.